This T cell receptor beta chain was sequenced for a study of spatial heterogeneity in lung cancer. Whole-study findings and limits: Resection saw ubiquitous expanded tumor TCRs appear in blood more than follow-up did.

Notes on this clonotype: What it recognizes is unknown. With the library built for alpha chains, this beta chain is off target and its frequency is not meaningful.

Each TCR cDNA molecule carried a unique molecular identifier. TCRdb analysed the 5' RACE reads with MiXCR anew, one entry per CDR3 protein. The data contain a few thousand distinct CDR3 sequences, approximately 35% of them singletons. Time point here: sample taken at primary tumor resection. Frozen PBMC, nontumor lung or tumor provided whole RNA, which was sequenced unsorted. Per the germline V gene, CDR1 is ENHRY and CDR2 is SYGVKD. V was trimmed by 5 bases and J by 6 bases, leaving 9 bases between them. CDR3 size: 12 residues. The material sequenced was PBMCs, taken at surgery. The TCR was taken from a male donor with early-stage non-small cell lung cancer. The gene calls are TRBV10-3 and TRBJ2-3; D is possibly TRBD1 or TRBD2 (5 bases each). CDR3 bases: TGTGCCATCAGTCCCGGGGCCGATACGCAGTATTTT. Translation gives CAISPGADTQYF.